A single sample is the source of the 32 T cell receptor beta chains below, sequenced in a study of graft-versus-host responses after intestinal transplantation. Some clones are missing from TCRdb's copy, which holds only in-frame ones; the method was immunoSEQ multiplex PCR. The sample records roughly 25,000 clones, less than 85% being singletons. The input for sequencing was PBMCs, taken approximately 28 days after intestinal transplant. These receptors all come from a human patient who received an intestinal transplant, so some T cells may come from the graft donor.

This clone was seen once. This rearrangement joins TRBV4-2 to TRBJ2-1, with 10 nucleotides matching TRBD2. The CDR3 consists of 18 residues. Germline CDR1 reads LGHNA; CDR2 reads YNFKEQ. V was clipped by 0 bases and J by 0 bases; unmatched bases: 5. The CDR3 DNA reads TGTGCCAGCAGCCAAGACGGGGCTAGCGGGGGCTCCTACAATGAGCAGTTCTTC. Its protein product is CASSQDGASGGSYNEQFF.

V and J are TRBV27 and TRBJ2-7; TRBD2 aligns across 16 bases. This CDR3 spans 16 amino acids. The trim removed 5 bases at V and 4 bases at J, leaving 5 bases unmatched. CDR1 and CDR2 (germline): MNHEY, SMNVEV (reference sequence). The CDR3 loop is CASSAGTSGGAYEQYF. Written as DNA, the CDR3 is TGTGCCAGCAGTGCCGGGACTAGCGGGGGGGCTTACGAGCAGTACTTC.

This chain joins TRBV5-1 and TRBJ2-7; 13 bases map to TRBD2. V lost 4 bases to trimming and J lost 4 bases; unmatched junction nucleotides: 8. The CDR3 length is 16 residues. Germline CDR1 and CDR2: SGHRS and YFSETQ. This CDR3 is CASSLLLAGGPYEQYF. DNA of the CDR3: TGCGCCAGCAGCCTGCTACTAGCGGGAGGGCCGTACGAGCAGTACTTC.

This clone appeared once. The V gene is TRBV19, the J gene TRBJ2-3, with D perhaps TRBD1 (6 bases). The V end lost 7 bases, the J end lost 4 bases, and 15 bases lay between the germline ends. The CDR3 runs 14 residues. Germline V CDR1 and CDR2: LNHDA, SQIVND (reference sequence). DNA of the CDR3: TGTGCCAGTAACCCTTACAGGGACGCAGATACGCAGTATTTT. This translates into CASNPYRDADTQYF. The full variable domain, with the rest looked up from reference TRBV19 and TRBJ2-3, is DGGITQSPKYLFRKEGQNVTLSCEQNLNHDAMYWYRQDPGQGLRLIYYSQIVNDFQKGDIAEGYSVSREKKESFPLTVTSAQKNPTAFYLCASNPYRDADTQYFGPGTRLTVL.

The rearrangement joins TRBV5-4 to TRBJ2-2; TRBD2 matches at 12 bases. V gave up 4 bases and J gave up 4 bases; unmatched junction bases: 5. Germline V gene sequence: CDR1 SGHNT, CDR2 YYREEE (reference sequence). This CDR3 comprises 16 residues. The CDR3 spells CASSPGLAGLTGELFF. DNA of the CDR3: TGTGCCAGCAGCCCGGGACTAGCGGGCCTCACCGGGGAGCTGTTTTTT.

V and J are TRBV5-4 and TRBJ2-5, with D perhaps TRBD2 (7 bases). The germline CDR1 and CDR2 sequences are SGHNT and YYREEE (reference sequence). The CDR3 length is 15 residues. The V gene lost 0 bases and the J gene lost 2 bases, with 11 bases spanning the gap. The CDR3 bases are TGTGCCAGCAGCTTGGTACGGGGGGCTCAAGAGACCCAGTACTTC. It yields the protein CASSLVRGAQETQYF.

A note on this clone: Within the sample, other DNA sequences also encode this same CDR3. The chain employs TRBV5-1 and TRBJ2-5; D might be TRBD1 or TRBD2, each matching 7 bases. The V and J ends lost 0 bases and 5 bases respectively, with 17 bases between them. CDR1 is SGHRS, CDR2 YFSETQ, per germline. This CDR3 has 16 residues. This CDR3 reads CASSLASGGGRETQYF. CDR3 nucleotide sequence: TGCGCCAGCAGCTTGGCCTCAGGGGGGGGTCGGGAGACCCAGTACTTC.

This chain joins TRBV5-1 and TRBJ2-3, with no clear D. Germline V gives CDR1 SGHRS, CDR2 YFSETQ. The V and J ends lost 1 base and 4 bases respectively, with 16 bases between them. This CDR3 comprises 16 residues. This CDR3 reads CASSLTQQLLSDTQYF. In DNA, the CDR3 is TGCGCCAGCAGCTTGACCCAGCAACTCTTATCAGATACGCAGTATTTT.

This clone was seen only once. This chain links TRBV27 with TRBJ1-3, with TRBD1 as a possible D gene (6 bases). The CDR3 runs to 14 residues. The germline V gene has CDR1 MNHEY and CDR2 SMNVEV (reference sequence). Trimming cost V 4 bases and J 4 bases, with 11 bases left between them. The CDR3 nucleotides are TGTGCCAGCAGTTACCTGGGGGCGGGAAACACCATATATTTT. Translating gives CASSYLGAGNTIYF.

The chain joins TRBV6-1 to TRBJ1-2; 7 bases line up with TRBD1. The length of the CDR3 is 13 residues. The ends lost 1 base at V and 5 bases at J; junction bases unmatched: 1. The germline V gene encodes CDR1 MNHNS and CDR2 SASEGT. For the CDR3, the DNA is TGTGCCAGCAGTGAAGGACAGGGTTATGGCTACACCTTC. As protein: CASSEGQGYGYTF.

The chain links TRBV5-4 to TRBJ1-2, with D tentatively TRBD1 (6 bases). V lost 10 bases, J lost 7 bases, and 14 bases lay in between. Looked up from germline, CDR1 is SGHNT and CDR2 is YYREEE (reference sequence). The CDR3 consists of 11 residues. This CDR3 is CAFLQGIGYTF. The CDR3 bases are TGTGCCTTTCTACAGGGAATTGGCTACACCTTC.

The chain uses TRBV9 and TRBJ2-2; TRBD2 aligns across 10 bases. Losses at the gene ends were 3 bases for V and 5 bases for J; bases not matched to a gene: 4. This CDR3 is built from 15 residues. CDR1 and CDR2 (germline): SGDLS, YYNGEE. The CDR3 reads CASSDSGGYTGELFF. In DNA form, the CDR3 reads TGTGCCAGCAGCGATAGCGGGGGGTATACCGGGGAGCTGTTTTTT.

CDR3 protein: CAKEREEYNEQFF. The CDR3 bases are TGTGCCAAAGAGCGGGAGGAATACAATGAGCAGTTCTTC. The rearrangement uses TRBV2 and TRBJ2-1; 9 positions agree with TRBD2. The germline V gene has CDR1 SNHLY and CDR2 FYNNEI. The CDR3 runs 13 residues. V shed 10 bases and J 4 bases; nucleotides not matched to a gene: 5.

The chain couples TRBV5-4 to TRBJ1-2, with D perhaps TRBD1 (5 bases). CDR1 and CDR2 from the germline V gene are SGHNT and YYREEE (reference sequence). CDR3 length: 14 residues. V was cut by 6 bases and J by 5 bases, with 17 bases left in between. The CDR3 DNA sequence: TGTGCCAGCACCCTTGGCTTAGGGGATTATGGCTACACCTTC. Translated: CASTLGLGDYGYTF.

This clone appeared a few times. The chain couples TRBV28 to TRBJ1-4; D is ambiguous. Between the trimmed V and J ends, which lost 2 bases and 6 bases, there was a span of 4 bases. This CDR3 is 12 amino acids long. Germline CDR1 is MDHEN and CDR2 is SYDVKM. CDR3 nucleotide sequence: TGTGCCAGCAGTTTACAGGATGAAAAACTGTTTTTT. It codes for CASSLQDEKLFF.

The chain has TRBV2 and TRBJ1-1; 7 positions match TRBD1. The junction had 4 bases not matched to a gene; V was cut back by 1 base and J by 5 bases. The germline CDR1 and CDR2 sequences are SNHLY and FYNNEI. CDR3 length: 14 amino acids. CDR3: CASSEERGLTEAFF. CDR3 sequence (DNA): TGTGCCAGCAGTGAAGAAAGGGGGCTTACTGAAGCTTTCTTT.

V is TRBV7-9 and J is TRBJ2-2; D gene ambiguous. The CDR3 consists of 13 residues. Germline CDR1 reads SEHNR; CDR2 reads FQNEAQ (reference sequence). The V gene lost 5 bases and the J gene lost 3 bases, with 7 bases spanning the gap. CDR3: CASSPWDTGELFF. DNA of the CDR3: TGTGCCAGCAGCCCCTGGGACACCGGGGAGCTGTTTTTT.

This rearrangement joins TRBV4-1 to TRBJ2-7; 10 positions agree with TRBD1. With V trimmed by 3 bases and J by 5 bases, 4 bases remained unmatched. Germline V gene data show CDR1 as MGHRA and CDR2 as YSYEKL. The CDR3 runs 14 residues. Here the CDR3 reads CASSQMTGGDEQYF. DNA of the CDR3: TGCGCCAGCAGCCAGATGACAGGGGGCGACGAGCAGTACTTC.

The V call is TRBV18, the J call TRBJ1-6; D is undetermined. This CDR3 comprises 16 residues. Trimming took off 6 bases at V and 0 bases at J, with 12 bases between the two ends. Germline CDR1 KGHSH, CDR2 LQKENI. CDR3 nucleotide sequence: TGTGCCAGCTCCCCCACGGCAGCCTCCTATAATTCACCCCTCCACTTT. Protein: CASSPTAASYNSPLHF.

This clone was observed a few times. V gene TRBV6-5 combines with J gene TRBJ2-2, with TRBD1 as a possible D gene (6 bases). V dropped 6 bases and J dropped 2 bases, with 10 bases sitting between them. The CDR3 sequence is 14 residues long. Germline CDR1 is MNHEY and CDR2 is SVGAGI. The CDR3, as DNA: TGTGCCAGCAGCCCGGGACAAAACACCGGGGAGCTGTTTTTT. Its translation is CASSPGQNTGELFF.

The chain links TRBV5-1 to TRBJ1-4; 9 bases map to TRBD1. The CDR3 sequence is 16 residues long. Trimming at V came to 0 bases and at J to 0 bases, leaving 0 bases not matched to a gene. The V gene's germline CDR1 is SGHRS and CDR2 YFSETQ. The CDR3 nucleotides are TGCGCCAGCAGCTTGGGACAGGGGGCAACTAATGAAAAACTGTTTTTT. Its translation: CASSLGQGATNEKLFF. Full variable domain (missing parts from reference TRBV5-1 and TRBJ1-4): KAGVTQTPRYLIKTRGQQVTLSCSPISGHRSVSWYQQTPGQGLQFLFEYFSETQRNKGNFPGRFSGRQFSNSRSEMNVSTLELGDSALYLCASSLGQGATNEKLFFGSGTQLSVL.

The genes are TRBV5-1 and TRBJ1-4; 7 bases align to TRBD1. Germline V gives CDR1 SGHRS, CDR2 YFSETQ. Trimming cost V 2 bases and J 6 bases; bases outside gene matches: 1. This CDR3 has 13 amino acids. The CDR3 reads CASSLGGYEKLFF. The DNA for the CDR3 is TGCGCCAGCAGCTTAGGGGGCTATGAAAAACTGTTTTTT.

This clone occurred a few times. The chain is built from TRBV4-2 and TRBJ2-5; weak D call: TRBD1 (5 bases). V shed 0 bases and J shed 0 bases, with 8 bases lying between them. CDR3 size: 15 residues. Germline V gene lookup returns CDR1 LGHNA and CDR2 YNFKEQ. Written as DNA, the CDR3 is TGTGCCAGCAGCCAAGATGGGGCCCACCAAGAGACCCAGTACTTC. Amino acid sequence: CASSQDGAHQETQYF.

The rearrangement joins TRBV30 to TRBJ2-3; D tentatively fits TRBD1 or TRBD2 (5 bases each). Germline lookup yields CDR1 GTSNPN and CDR2 SVGIG (reference sequence). The CDR3 has 15 amino acids. V lost 4 bases and J lost 2, with 16 bases in between. The CDR3 region is CAWNSWGSPTDTQYF. The CDR3 DNA follows: TGTGCCTGGAATTCTTGGGGGTCTCCCACAGATACGCAGTATTTT.

The V call is TRBV19, the J call TRBJ2-5; no clear D. V was shortened by 5 bases and J by 4 bases, with 14 bases between the two germline ends. Germline V gene lookup returns CDR1 LNHDA and CDR2 SQIVND (reference sequence). The CDR3 spans 14 residues. CDR3 bases: TGTGCCAGTAGTTCGCCGGGCCAGCGAGAGACCCAGTACTTC. Its translation: CASSSPGQRETQYF.

The genes are TRBV6-5 and TRBJ2-1; weak D call: TRBD2 (6 bases). The V end lost 6 bases, the J end lost 5 bases, and 17 bases lay between the germline ends. The CDR3 loop spans 15 amino acids. Per the germline V gene, CDR1 is MNHEY and CDR2 is SVGAGI. The CDR3 loop reads CASSPTGSGHNEQFF. CDR3 DNA: TGTGCCAGCAGCCCTACCGGGAGTGGACACAATGAGCAGTTCTTC.

The V gene is TRBV4-1, the J gene TRBJ1-2, with D possibly matching TRBD1 (6 bases). The CDR3 covers 13 residues. Germline V CDR1 and CDR2: MGHRA, YSYEKL. V lost 5 bases and J lost 3, with 10 bases in between. CDR3 sequence reads: CASSVQGDYGYTF. In nucleotides, the CDR3 is TGCGCCAGCAGCGTACAGGGTGACTATGGCTACACCTTC.

The gene calls are TRBV19 and TRBJ2-1, with D tentatively TRBD1 (5 bases). This CDR3 spans 15 amino acids. V lost 3 bases and J 0 bases, leaving 9 bases between the germline ends. Per germline, CDR1 LNHDA and CDR2 SQIVND (reference sequence). Here the CDR3 reads CASSIATASYNEQFF. The CDR3 DNA reads as TGTGCCAGTAGTATCGCGACAGCCTCCTACAATGAGCAGTTCTTC. The entire variable domain, with the rest obtained from reference TRBV19 and TRBJ2-1, is as follows: DGGITQSPKYLFRKEGQNVTLSCEQNLNHDAMYWYRQDPGQGLRLIYYSQIVNDFQKGDIAEGYSVSREKKESFPLTVTSAQKNPTAFYLCASSIATASYNEQFFGPGTRLTVL.

The rearrangement links TRBV6-1 to TRBJ2-5; TRBD1 matches at 7 bases. V was clipped by 3 bases and J by 7 bases; unmatched bases: 8. The CDR3 extends over 14 amino acids. Per germline, CDR1 MNHNS and CDR2 SASEGT. Here the CDR3 reads CASSDTGARGTQYF. CDR3 coding DNA: TGTGCCAGCAGTGACACAGGGGCAAGGGGGACCCAGTACTTC.

The J gene is TRBJ1-4, the V gene TRBV27, with 7 nucleotides matching TRBD1. CDR1 is MNHEY and CDR2 is SMNVEV in the germline V gene (reference sequence). This CDR3 contains 15 residues. The V gene end was trimmed by 1 base and the J gene end by 4 bases; junction bases not matched to a gene: 3. The CDR3 DNA reads TGTGCCAGCAGTTTATACAGGGGTGGTAATGAAAAACTGTTTTTT. Translating it yields CASSLYRGGNEKLFF.

The rearrangement links TRBV28 to TRBJ2-7; 9 bases map to TRBD1. Germline V gene data show CDR1 as MDHEN and CDR2 as SYDVKM. V gave up 5 bases and J gave up 3 bases; unmatched junction bases: 5. The CDR3 has 14 residues. The CDR3 DNA reads TGTGCCAGCAGTCCTCGACAGGGGGGCTACGAGCAGTACTTC. Amino acid sequence: CASSPRQGGYEQYF. Drawing the rest from reference TRBV28 and TRBJ2-7, the complete variable domain is DVKVTQSSRYLVKRTGEKVFLECVQDMDHENMFWYRQDPGLGLRLIYFSYDVKMKEKGDIPEGYSVSREKKERFSLILESASTNQTSMYLCASSPRQGGYEQYFGPGTRLTVT.

V and J are TRBV6-6 and TRBJ2-2; 7 bases agree with TRBD1. Trimming at V came to 10 bases and at J to 3 bases, leaving 8 bases not matched to a gene. Germline lookup yields CDR1 MNHNY and CDR2 SVGAGI (reference sequence). This CDR3 contains 14 residues. This chain's CDR3 is CAIQKGADTGELFF. CDR3 sequence (DNA): TGTGCCATACAGAAGGGGGCGGACACCGGGGAGCTGTTTTTT.